Each of the 10 T cell receptor beta chains below was sequenced from the same sample in a study of blood T cell repertoires in COVID-19. Method: immunoSEQ multiplex PCR; TCRdb's copy keeps in-frame clones and lacks some. The data show 150,000 to 160,000 clones, with approximately 80% seen just once and 9.5% to 13% held by the top ten. The material sequenced was peripheral blood. Receptors were obtained from an older woman with COVID-19, enrolled during active disease.

The CDR3 nucleotides read TGTGCCAGCAGCCCTGGACAGGGCTATGGCTACACCTTC. It specifies CASSPGQGYGYTF. The J gene is TRBJ1-2, the V gene TRBV7-9, with 8 positions matching TRBD1. V shed 5 bases, J shed 4 bases, and the junction held 3 bases outside the gene matches. This CDR3 spans 13 amino acids. CDR1 and CDR2 from the germline V gene are SEHNR and FQNEAQ (reference sequence).

The chain combines TRBV9 with TRBJ2-1; 13 bases are a match to TRBD2. The germline V gene encodes CDR1 SGDLS and CDR2 YYNGEE. The CDR3 spans 14 residues. The V gene end was trimmed by 4 bases and the J gene end by 8 bases; junction bases not matched to a gene: 3. CDR3 bases: TGTGCCAGCAGCACTGGACTAGCGGGGGATGAGCAGTTCTTC. Residues: CASSTGLAGDEQFF.

This clone appeared a single time. This chain uses TRBV5-6 with TRBJ1-2; D ambiguous. The CDR3 runs to 16 residues. Trimming stripped 0 bases from V and 0 bases from J, with 12 bases between. The germline V gene encodes CDR1 SGHDT and CDR2 YYEEEE. CDR3 coding DNA: TGTGCCAGCAGCTTGGATGGCGGCAGAACTAACTATGGCTACACCTTC. Its protein is CASSLDGGRTNYGYTF.

The J gene is TRBJ2-3, the V gene TRBV7-9, with 9 bases fitting TRBD2. The germline V gene encodes CDR1 SEHNR and CDR2 FQNEAQ (reference sequence). After removal of 2 bases from V and 5 bases from J, the junction contained 2 bases not matched to a gene. CDR3 size: 14 residues. The CDR3 DNA is TGTGCCAGCAGCTTACTAGCGGGGTTAGATACGCAGTATTTT. This gives the protein CASSLLAGLDTQYF.

The gene calls are TRBV4-1 and TRBJ1-2, with D tentatively TRBD1 (5 bases). Germline assignment: CDR1 MGHRA and CDR2 YSYEKL. The length of the CDR3 is 17 residues. Trimming pared 0 bases from V and 4 bases from J, leaving 18 bases between. The CDR3 coding sequence is TGCGCCAGCAGCCAAGATACGGGAGAGAGGGGCTTCTATGGCTACACCTTC. Its translation is CASSQDTGERGFYGYTF.

The chain carries TRBV19 and TRBJ1-5; D perhaps matches TRBD1 (5 bases). With 6 bases removed from V and 5 bases from J, the gap between germline ends came to 8 bases. CDR3 length: 12 residues. The V gene's germline CDR1 is LNHDA and CDR2 SQIVND (reference sequence). The CDR3 protein is CASRTEDQPQHF. CDR3 sequence (DNA): TGTGCCAGTAGGACAGAAGATCAGCCCCAGCATTTT.

The genes are TRBV18 and TRBJ2-4, with TRBD1 matching 8 bases. The germline V gene encodes CDR1 KGHSH and CDR2 LQKENI. The CDR3 totals 14 residues. The junction had 1 base not matched to a gene; V was cut back by 6 bases and J by 0 bases. The CDR3 is CASSQGAAKNIQYF. CDR3 coding DNA: TGTGCCAGCTCTCAGGGGGCAGCCAAAAACATTCAGTACTTC.

The chain combines TRBV5-1 with TRBJ1-1, with D possibly matching TRBD1 (6 bases). The CDR3 length is 12 residues. V lost 4 bases and J lost 8, with 12 bases in between. Per germline, CDR1 SGHRS and CDR2 YFSETQ. CDR3 loop: CASSIGQGEAFF. CDR3 coding DNA: TGCGCCAGCAGCATCGGGCAGGGGGAAGCTTTCTTT.

The V call is TRBV10-2, the J call TRBJ1-5; weak D call: TRBD1 (6 bases). Trimming took 7 bases from V and 0 from J, leaving 10 bases between them. Per the germline V gene, CDR1 is WSHSY and CDR2 is SAAADI. The CDR3 runs to 14 residues. In nucleotides, the CDR3 is TGCGCCAGCAACGCACAGGGTAGCAATCAGCCCCAGCATTTT. Amino acids: CASNAQGSNQPQHF.

The chain employs TRBV7-2 and TRBJ1-6; 9 nucleotides agree with TRBD1. The ends lost 4 bases at V and 9 bases at J; junction bases unmatched: 7. Germline lookup yields CDR1 SGHTA and CDR2 FQGNSA. The CDR3 length is 15 residues. The CDR3 loop reads CASSSLGTGISPLHF. For the CDR3, the DNA is TGTGCCAGCAGCTCACTCGGGACAGGGATTTCACCCCTCCACTTT.